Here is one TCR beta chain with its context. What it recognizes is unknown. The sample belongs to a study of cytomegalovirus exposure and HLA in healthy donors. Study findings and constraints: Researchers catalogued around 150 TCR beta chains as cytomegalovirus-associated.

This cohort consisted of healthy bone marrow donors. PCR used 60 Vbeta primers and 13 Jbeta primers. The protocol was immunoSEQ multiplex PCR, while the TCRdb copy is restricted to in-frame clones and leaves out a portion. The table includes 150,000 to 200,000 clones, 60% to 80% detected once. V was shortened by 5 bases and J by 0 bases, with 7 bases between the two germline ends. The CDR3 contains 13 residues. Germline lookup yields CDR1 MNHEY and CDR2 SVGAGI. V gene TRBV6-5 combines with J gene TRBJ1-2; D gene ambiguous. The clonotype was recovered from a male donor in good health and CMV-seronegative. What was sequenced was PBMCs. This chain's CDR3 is CASSRDSNYGYTF. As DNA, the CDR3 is TGTGCCAGCAGTCGGGATTCTAACTATGGCTACACCTTC.